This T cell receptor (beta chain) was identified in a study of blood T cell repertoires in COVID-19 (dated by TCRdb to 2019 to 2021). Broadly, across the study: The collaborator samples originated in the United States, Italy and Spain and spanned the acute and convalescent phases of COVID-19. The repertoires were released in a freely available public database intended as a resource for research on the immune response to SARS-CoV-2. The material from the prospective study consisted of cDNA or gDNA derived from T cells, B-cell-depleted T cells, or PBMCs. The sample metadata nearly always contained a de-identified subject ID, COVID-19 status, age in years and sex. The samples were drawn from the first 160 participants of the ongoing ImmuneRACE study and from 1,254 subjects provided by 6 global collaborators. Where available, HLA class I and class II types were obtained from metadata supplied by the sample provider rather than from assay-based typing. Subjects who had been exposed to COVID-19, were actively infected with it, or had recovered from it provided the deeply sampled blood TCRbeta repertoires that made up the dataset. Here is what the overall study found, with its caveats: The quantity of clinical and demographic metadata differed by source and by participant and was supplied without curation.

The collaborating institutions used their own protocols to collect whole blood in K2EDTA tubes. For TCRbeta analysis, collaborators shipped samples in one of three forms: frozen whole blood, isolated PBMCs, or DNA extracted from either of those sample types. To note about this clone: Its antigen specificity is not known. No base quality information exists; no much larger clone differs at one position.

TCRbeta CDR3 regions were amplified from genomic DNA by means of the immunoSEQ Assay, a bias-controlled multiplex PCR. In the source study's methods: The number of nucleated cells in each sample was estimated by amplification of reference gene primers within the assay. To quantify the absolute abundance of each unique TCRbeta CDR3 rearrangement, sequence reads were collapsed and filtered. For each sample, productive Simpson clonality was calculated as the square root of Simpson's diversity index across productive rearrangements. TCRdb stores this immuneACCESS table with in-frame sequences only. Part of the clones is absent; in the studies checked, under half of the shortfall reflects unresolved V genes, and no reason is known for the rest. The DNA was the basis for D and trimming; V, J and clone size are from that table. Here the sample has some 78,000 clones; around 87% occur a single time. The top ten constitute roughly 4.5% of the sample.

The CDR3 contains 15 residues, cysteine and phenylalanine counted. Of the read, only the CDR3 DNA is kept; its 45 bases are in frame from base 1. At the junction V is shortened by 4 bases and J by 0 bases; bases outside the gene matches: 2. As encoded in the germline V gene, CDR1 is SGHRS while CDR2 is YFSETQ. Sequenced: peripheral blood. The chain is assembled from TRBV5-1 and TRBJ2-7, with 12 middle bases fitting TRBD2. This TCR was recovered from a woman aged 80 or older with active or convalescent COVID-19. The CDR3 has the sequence CASSPTSGSSYEQYF. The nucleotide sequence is TGCGCCAGCAGCCCGACTAGCGGGAGCTCCTACGAGCAGTACTTC. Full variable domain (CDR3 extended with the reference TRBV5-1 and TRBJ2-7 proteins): KAGVTQTPRYLIKTRGQQVTLSCSPISGHRSVSWYQQTPGQGLQFLFEYFSETQRNKGNFPGRFSGRQFSNSRSEMNVSTLELGDSALYLCASSPTSGSSYEQYFGPGTRLTVT.